The 15 T cell receptor beta chains in this list originate from one sample, sequenced in a study of CD8 T cells in Susac syndrome. With random hexamers, reverse transcription was performed on roughly 0.45 to 1 ug of RNA. TCRdb reprocessed the immunoSEQ multiplex PCR reads with MiXCR, giving one entry per CDR3 protein. The sample lists 200,000 or so distinct CDR3 sequences, nearly 95% seen once, with 0.093% in the top ten. Sequenced material: CD4+ T cells from PBMCs. These receptors were taken from a human donor with multiple sclerosis.

The chain recombines TRBV10-3 with TRBJ2-5; 13 bases align to TRBD2. The CDR3 extends over 14 amino acids. The V gene end was trimmed by 10 bases and the J gene end by 5 bases; junction bases not matched to a gene: 7. Germline V gene data show CDR1 as ENHRY and CDR2 as SYGVKD. DNA for the CDR3: TGTGCCACCGCGGGACTAGCGGGGAGGGAGACCCAGTACTTC. This gives the protein CATAGLAGRETQYF.

For the CDR3, the DNA is TGTGCCAGCGCCTCTGGAGCAGGTGACTATGGCTACACCTTC. Its translation is CASASGAGDYGYTF. V usage is TRBV28 and J usage is TRBJ1-2; the D is unclear. The V gene's germline CDR1 is MDHEN and CDR2 SYDVKM. The CDR3 loop spans 14 amino acids. V was shortened by 8 bases and J by 3 bases, with 16 bases between the two germline ends.

The V gene is TRBV3-1, the J gene TRBJ2-1; TRBD2 might be the D (5 bases). The CDR3 extends over 14 amino acids. Trimming cost V 2 bases and J 4 bases, with 9 bases left between them. In germline, CDR1 is LGHDT, CDR2 YNNKEL (reference sequence). CDR3 nucleotide sequence: TGTGCCAGCAGCCAAAGCGGCCGGTACAATGAGCAGTTCTTC. Translation: CASSQSGRYNEQFF.

This clonotype appeared a single time. This chain uses TRBV24-1 with TRBJ2-1, with D perhaps being TRBD1 or TRBD2 (5 bases each). Germline CDR1 KGHDR, CDR2 SFDVKD. V lost 9 bases and J 7 bases, leaving 9 bases between the germline ends. CDR3 length equals 11 residues. CDR3 coding DNA: TGTGCCACCTCGGGGCGGAATGAGCAGTTCTTC. Translating it yields CATSGRNEQFF.

The chain is built from TRBV24-1 and TRBJ2-1; 8 nucleotides line up with TRBD2. This CDR3 spans 16 amino acids. Germline CDR1 KGHDR, CDR2 SFDVKD. The junction had 8 bases not matched to a gene; V was cut back by 3 bases and J by 5 bases. The CDR3 protein is CATSDPSAGVDNEQFF. The CDR3 coding sequence is TGTGCCACCAGTGATCCGTCAGCGGGGGTAGACAATGAGCAGTTCTTC.

The chain is built from TRBV3-1 and TRBJ2-7; D possibly corresponds to TRBD2 (6 bases). CDR3 length: 12 amino acids. Germline lookup yields CDR1 LGHDT and CDR2 YNNKEL (reference sequence). The germline V and J ends were trimmed by 8 bases and 1 base, with 9 bases remaining between them. The DNA for the CDR3 is TGTGCCAGCGTAGGGACTTCCTACGAGCAGTACTTC. Residues: CASVGTSYEQYF.

The chain recombines TRBV3-1 with TRBJ2-5, with 7 bases lining up with TRBD1. The CDR3 covers 12 residues. The germline gives CDR1 LGHDT, CDR2 YNNKEL (reference sequence). V lost 8 bases and J lost 5; bases outside the gene matches: 5. This CDR3 reads CASHGQAETQYF. The CDR3, as DNA: TGTGCCAGCCACGGACAGGCGGAGACCCAGTACTTC.

The genes are TRBV20-1 and TRBJ1-1; perhaps TRBD1 as D (5 bases). V gave up 3 bases and J gave up 9 bases, with 17 bases separating them. The CDR3 is made up of 13 amino acids. In germline, CDR1 is DFQATT, CDR2 SNEGSKA (reference sequence). CDR3 amino acids: CSASSPGGSQAFF. CDR3 nucleotide sequence: TGCAGTGCTAGTTCCCCCGGGGGGAGCCAAGCTTTCTTT.

The V gene is TRBV30, the J gene TRBJ2-3, with TRBD2 identical over 8 bases. This CDR3 comprises 14 residues. The V gene end was trimmed by 8 bases and the J gene end by 5 bases; junction bases not matched to a gene: 12. Germline CDR1 reads GTSNPN; CDR2 reads SVGIG (reference sequence). This chain's CDR3 is CAVNSGTLGDTQYF. The DNA of the CDR3 is TGTGCCGTTAATAGCGGGACCTTGGGAGATACGCAGTATTTT.

The gene calls are TRBV7-9 and TRBJ1-6; D ambiguous. Germline CDR1 reads SEHNR; CDR2 reads FQNEAQ (reference sequence). The CDR3 loop spans 15 amino acids. V dropped 2 bases and J dropped 6 bases, with 11 bases sitting between them. In DNA form, the CDR3 reads TGTGCCAGCAGCTTATCTCTTGGGGTTAATTCACCCCTCCACTTT. This gives the protein CASSLSLGVNSPLHF.

The chain is built from TRBV5-4 and TRBJ2-7; 7 bases fit TRBD2. Germline V gives CDR1 SGHNT, CDR2 YYREEE (reference sequence). Trimming removed 4 bases from V and 1 base from J; junction bases left unmatched: 5. The CDR3 spans 14 residues. This CDR3 reads CASSRSAGSYEQYF. CDR3 coding DNA: TGTGCCAGCAGCCGGTCAGCGGGGTCCTACGAGCAGTACTTC.

V is TRBV3-1 and J is TRBJ2-1, with D possibly being TRBD1 or TRBD2 (5 bases each). The germline V and J ends were trimmed by 0 bases and 9 bases, with 12 bases remaining between them. The germline gives CDR1 LGHDT, CDR2 YNNKEL (reference sequence). The CDR3 consists of 14 residues. CDR3 loop: CASSQDLGPVEQFF. CDR3 DNA: TGTGCCAGCAGCCAAGATCTGGGACCGGTTGAGCAGTTCTTC.

The rearrangement uses TRBV5-1 and TRBJ2-2, with D possibly being TRBD2 (6 bases). V dropped 5 bases and J dropped 2 bases, with 13 bases sitting between them. Germline CDR1 SGHRS, CDR2 YFSETQ. The CDR3 contains 15 residues. Here the CDR3 DNA reads TGCGCCAGCAGGAGGGAGGACGGAAACACCGGGGAGCTGTTTTTT. It yields the protein CASRREDGNTGELFF.

The chain couples TRBV5-1 to TRBJ2-6; D gene uncertain. Deletions cut 6 bases from V and 2 bases from J, with 3 bases between. The CDR3 has 12 residues. The germline CDR1 and CDR2 sequences are SGHRS and YFSETQ. CDR3 in DNA: TGCGCCAGCACTCCTGGGGCCAACGTCCTGACTTTC. Translating it yields CASTPGANVLTF.

This clonotype was observed a single time. V gene TRBV5-1 combines with J gene TRBJ1-2; D is undetermined. Trimming left V 4 bases short and J 8 bases short, with 12 bases between. The CDR3 length is 12 residues. Germline lookup yields CDR1 SGHRS and CDR2 YFSETQ. The CDR3 nucleotides read TGCGCCAGCAGCCCCTTGACCGGAGGCTACACCTTC. This codes for CASSPLTGGYTF. Together with reference TRBV5-1 and TRBJ1-2, the CDR3 gives the full variable domain: KAGVTQTPRYLIKTRGQQVTLSCSPISGHRSVSWYQQTPGQGLQFLFEYFSETQRNKGNFPGRFSGRQFSNSRSEMNVSTLELGDSALYLCASSPLTGGYTFGSGTRLTVV.